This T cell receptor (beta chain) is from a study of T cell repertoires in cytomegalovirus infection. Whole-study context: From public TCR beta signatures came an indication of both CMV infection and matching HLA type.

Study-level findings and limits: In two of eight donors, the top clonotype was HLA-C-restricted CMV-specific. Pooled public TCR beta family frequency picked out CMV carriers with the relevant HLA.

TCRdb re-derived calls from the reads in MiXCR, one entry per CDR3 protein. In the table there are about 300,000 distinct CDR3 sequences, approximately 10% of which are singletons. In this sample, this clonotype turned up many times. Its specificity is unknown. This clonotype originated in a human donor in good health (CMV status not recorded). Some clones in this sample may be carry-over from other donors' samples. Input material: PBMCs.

CDR3 region: CASSLAADWAGGLVDEQFF. The CDR3 DNA follows: TGTGCCAGCAGCTTAGCGGCTGATTGGGCGGGGGGGCTGGTAGATGAGCAGTTCTTC. V usage is TRBV7-8 and J usage is TRBJ2-1; 9 bases line up with TRBD2. V shed 0 bases and J 8 bases; nucleotides not matched to a gene: 17. From germline, CDR1 is SGHVS and CDR2 FQNEAQ. There are 19 residues in the CDR3.